This entry describes one TCR beta chain. Its specific antigen is unknown. There are no base qualities to consult, and no much larger clone falls within one base. The data originate from a study of control samples from healthy donors and cancer patients (dated by TCRdb to about 2020). The CDR3 runs 14 residues from the cysteine to the phenylalanine. Only the CDR3 DNA stays, 42 bases, in frame from base 1. Trimming removed 3 bases from V and 6 bases from J, leaving 15 bases between the germline ends. CDR1 and CDR2 are read off the germline V gene as SGHAT and FQNNGV. The library was made by the immunoSEQ multiplex PCR assay. Held by TCRdb, this immuneACCESS table contains in-frame sequences only and omits some clones. Under half of the omission traces to an unresolved V gene where checked; the cause of the rest is unknown. The sample yields about 170,000 clones; roughly 90% were counted once. The top ten clonotypes cover around 12% of the sample.

Recombination joined TRBV11-2 with TRBJ2-7; the D gene is perhaps TRBD1, on 6 matching bases. This clonotype was obtained from a young man in good health. The material sequenced was blood. The CDR3 here reads CASSFAGDAGEQYF. The DNA sequence is TGTGCCAGCAGCTTTGCAGGGGATGCGGGCGAGCAGTACTTC.